This entry lists 9 T cell receptor beta chains sequenced from one sample in a study of blood T cell repertoires in COVID-19 (dated by TCRdb to 2018 to 2021). The protocol used for the library was the immunoSEQ multiplex PCR assay. TCRdb carries this immuneACCESS record with in-frame sequences only. Its versions omit some clonotypes, under half of them owing to an unresolved V gene in the studies checked, with the rest unexplained. Recorded for this sample are fewer than 200,000 clones; more than 75% of them occurred a single time. The top ten clones comprise approximately 0.93% of the sample. Sequenced input: peripheral blood. The receptors originated from a woman under 30 who had recovered from COVID-19.

This chain uses TRBV18 with TRBJ2-3; D may be TRBD2 (5 bases). The germline V gene has CDR1 KGHSH and CDR2 LQKENI. The CDR3 covers 15 residues. Deletions cut 0 bases from V and 2 bases from J, with 9 bases between. CDR3 sequence (DNA): TGTGCCAGCTCACCACCGACGGGGTTCACAGATACGCAGTATTTT. Translated: CASSPPTGFTDTQYF.

CDR3 residues: CATSRGNTEAFF. The CDR3 nucleotides read TGTGCCACCAGTCGGGGGAACACTGAAGCTTTCTTT. The chain carries TRBV24-1 and TRBJ1-1; D unclear. The CDR3 totals 12 residues. V shed 6 bases and J shed 1 base, with 5 bases lying between them. Germline V gives CDR1 KGHDR, CDR2 SFDVKD.

This clone showed up just a few times. The chain carries TRBV4-1 and TRBJ2-4; 8 bases line up with TRBD2. With 1 base clipped from V and 0 bases from J, the junction kept 17 bases outside the gene matches. This CDR3 contains 21 residues. Looked up from germline, CDR1 is MGHRA and CDR2 is YSYEKL. CDR3 nucleotides: TGCGCCAGCAGCCAAGGTTTCGTAGCGGGGAGGCTTCCACTAGCCAAAAACATTCAGTACTTC. Translation: CASSQGFVAGRLPLAKNIQYF.

The chain carries TRBV2 and TRBJ2-7; D might be TRBD1 (6 bases). The ends were cut back, 3 bases at V and 6 bases at J, with 18 bases in the middle. Germline V CDR1 and CDR2: SNHLY, FYNNEI. This CDR3 spans 15 amino acids. The CDR3 DNA is TGTGCCAGCAGTGACTTCAATCAGGGGTCGGGCGAGCAGTACTTC. Protein: CASSDFNQGSGEQYF.

The rearrangement links TRBV7-2 to TRBJ2-1, with D unclear. The germline V gene has CDR1 SGHTA and CDR2 FQGNSA. The CDR3 is 13 amino acids. V was shortened by 0 bases and J by 9 bases, with 9 bases between the two germline ends. CDR3 residues: CASSLASVREQFF. The CDR3 DNA follows: TGTGCCAGCAGCTTAGCGTCCGTGCGTGAGCAGTTCTTC.

This chain links TRBV9 with TRBJ2-1; 13 bases agree with TRBD2. This CDR3 region has 16 residues. In germline, CDR1 is SGDLS, CDR2 YYNGEE. J was trimmed by 7 bases and V by 3 bases; bases with no gene match: 7. CDR3 DNA sequence: TGTGCCAGCAGCGCCACTAGCGGGGGGGCATGGAATGAGCAGTTCTTC. Protein: CASSATSGGAWNEQFF.

This chain joins TRBV4-3 and TRBJ2-7; 9 bases are a match to TRBD2. CDR1 and CDR2 from the germline V gene are LGHNA and YSLEER. Germline trimming cut 1 base from V and 2 bases from J; bases unmatched to any gene: 9. The CDR3 totals 17 residues. CDR3: CASSQAGLARTPYEQYV. CDR3 DNA sequence: TGCGCCAGCAGCCAAGCAGGACTAGCGAGAACACCCTACGAGCAGTACGTC.

V is TRBV11-2 and J is TRBJ2-2; 8 bases map to TRBD2. Per the germline V gene, CDR1 is SGHAT and CDR2 is FQNNGV. The CDR3 spans 15 residues. The trim removed 4 bases at V and 3 bases at J, leaving 4 bases unmatched. The CDR3 DNA reads TGTGCCAGCAGCTATAGCGGGGTTGACACCGGGGAGCTGTTTTTT. As protein: CASSYSGVDTGELFF.

Concerning this clone itself: One end of the junction varies from germline; a read error may be responsible. The chain links TRBV9 to TRBJ1-4, with D possibly TRBD1 on 5 matching bases. The CDR3 loop spans 14 amino acids. CDR1 SGDLS and CDR2 YYNGEE come from the germline V gene. CDR3 nucleotide sequence: TGTGCCAGCGGCCGGACAAGGACTAGTGAAAAACTGTTTTTT. Translated, it gives CASGRTRTSEKLFF.